This T cell receptor beta chain was captured by sequencing in a study of high-grade serous ovarian cancer treatment subgroups. Study details: Each sample yielded on average about 7,000 unique TCR beta rearrangements from 11,000 to 15,000 reads.

The tumor samples were collected prior to definitive surgery or chemotherapy. General observations from the study: Different patients shared almost no repertoire; same-patient tumors shared 0.11 to 0.79.

Libraries were prepared by immunoSEQ multiplex PCR; TCRdb keeps only in-frame clonotypes and omits some of them. The data contain around 8,000 clones, over 70% of them singletons. To note about this clone: Its antigen is not known.

The sample was tumor tissue. This TCR was recovered from a human donor with high-grade serous ovarian cancer.

The CDR3 spells CASSQAGGAYEQYF. CDR3 sequence (DNA): TGCGCCAGCAGCCAAGCCGGGGGGGCCTACGAGCAGTACTTC. The V and J genes are TRBV4-3 and TRBJ2-7, with 8 bases lining up with TRBD2. The V segment lost 1 base and the J segment 2 bases; nucleotides outside the gene matches: 1. The CDR3 covers 14 residues. Germline values: CDR1 LGHNA, CDR2 YSLEER.